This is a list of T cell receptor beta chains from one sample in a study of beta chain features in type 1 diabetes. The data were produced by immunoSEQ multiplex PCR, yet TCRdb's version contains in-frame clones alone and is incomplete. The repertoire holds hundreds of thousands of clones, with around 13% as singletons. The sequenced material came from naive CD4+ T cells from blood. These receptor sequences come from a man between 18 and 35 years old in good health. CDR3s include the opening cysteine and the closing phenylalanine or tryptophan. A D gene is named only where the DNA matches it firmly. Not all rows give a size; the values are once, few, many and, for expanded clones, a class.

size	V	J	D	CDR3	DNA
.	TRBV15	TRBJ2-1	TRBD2	CATSGIAGVSYNEQFF	TGTGCCACCAGCGGGATAGCGGGAGTATCCTACAATGAGCAGTTCTTC
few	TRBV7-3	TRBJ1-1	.	CASSLTQNTEAFF	TGTGCCAGCAGCTTGACTCAGAATACTGAAGCTTTCTTT
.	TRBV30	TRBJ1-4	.	CAQGGDEKLFF	TGTGCCCAAGGGGGGGATGAAAAACTGTTTTTT
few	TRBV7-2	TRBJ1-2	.	CASSLAPGATEGYTF	TGTGCCAGCAGCTTAGCTCCAGGGGCAACGGAAGGCTACACCTTC
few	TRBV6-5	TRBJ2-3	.	CASSKRPEEADTQYF	TGTGCCAGCAGTAAACGGCCCGAAGAGGCAGATACGCAGTATTTT
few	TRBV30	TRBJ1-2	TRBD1	CAWSVLQGAFYGYTF	TGTGCCTGGAGTGTACTCCAGGGGGCATTCTATGGCTACACCTTC
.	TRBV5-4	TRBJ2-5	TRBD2	CASSLERRLAGETQYF	TGTGCCAGCAGCTTGGAAAGGAGACTAGCGGGAGAGACCCAGTACTTC
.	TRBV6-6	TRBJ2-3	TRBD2	CASRLAGEDTQYF	TGTGCCAGTCGACTAGCGGGGGAAGATACGCAGTATTTT
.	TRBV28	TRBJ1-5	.	CASSLTKQPQHF	TGTGCCAGCAGCCTCACAAAGCAGCCCCAGCATTTT
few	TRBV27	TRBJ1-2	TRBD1	CASTLGTGTGRLWSYTF	TGTGCCAGCACTCTAGGAACCGGGACAGGGCGGTTGTGGAGCTACACCTTC
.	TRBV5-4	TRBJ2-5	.	CASSLVDNQETQYF	TGTGCCAGCAGCTTGGTGGACAACCAGGAGACCCAGTACTTC
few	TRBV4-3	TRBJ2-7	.	CASSQGVGGSYEQYF	TGCGCCAGCAGCCAAGGGGTGGGCGGGTCCTACGAGCAGTACTTC
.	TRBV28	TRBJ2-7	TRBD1	CASSVPGQGSDEQYF	TGTGCCAGCAGTGTACCGGGACAGGGGTCGGACGAGCAGTACTTC